Shown below are 8 T cell receptor beta chains from a single sample sequenced in a study of blood T cell repertoires in COVID-19. Repertoires were generated with immunoSEQ multiplex PCR, while TCRdb's copy carries only in-frame clones and drops some. This sample carries some 130,000 clones, 90% of them seen once, and the ten largest clones take 3.5% to 5.5%. Sequenced sample: peripheral blood. These receptors all stem from a man between 60 and 70 years old with COVID-19, enrolled during active disease.

The V call is TRBV7-3, the J call TRBJ2-1; TRBD2 matches 10 bases. The CDR3 covers 15 residues. J lost 6 bases, V lost 6 bases, and 8 bases had no gene match. Germline V gives CDR1 SGHTA, CDR2 FQGTGA. The CDR3 region has the DNA TGTGCCAGCAGTCAGGCGAGCGGGAGGGCCAATGAGCAGTTCTTC. Residues: CASSQASGRANEQFF.

This chain joins TRBV24-1 and TRBJ1-4, with 9 positions matching TRBD1. With V trimmed by 3 bases and J by 11 bases, 6 bases remained unmatched. This CDR3 spans 14 amino acids. Germline CDR1 is KGHDR and CDR2 is SFDVKD. CDR3 loop: CATSDTRDRDKLFF. CDR3 in DNA: TGTGCCACCAGTGATACCCGGGACAGGGATAAACTGTTTTTT.

This chain connects TRBV27 to TRBJ1-2, with 8 nucleotides matching TRBD1. Germline CDR1 and CDR2: MNHEY and SMNVEV (reference sequence). The CDR3 totals 12 residues. Unmatched junction bases numbered 3, after V lost 5 bases and J lost 7 bases. The CDR3 loop is CASSHGQGGYTF. Here the CDR3 DNA reads TGTGCCAGCAGTCACGGACAGGGTGGCTACACCTTC.

This rearrangement joins TRBV7-3 to TRBJ2-3, with 11 bases identical to TRBD2. Trimming at V came to 5 bases and at J to 2 bases, leaving 12 bases not matched to a gene. The CDR3 length is 18 residues. The germline gives CDR1 SGHTA, CDR2 FQGTGA. CDR3 sequence reads: CASSPIGPTSGITDTQYF. CDR3 bases: TGTGCCAGCAGCCCCATTGGCCCGACTAGCGGGATCACAGATACGCAGTATTTT.

CDR3 coding DNA: TGTGCCAGCAGCCAGAGCTATGGCTACACCTTC. Its protein product is CASSQSYGYTF. The V call is TRBV3-1 (or the pseudogene TRBV3-2), the J call TRBJ1-2; D not resolved. The germline V gene has CDR1 LGHDT and CDR2 YNNKEL (reference sequence). Trimming pared 3 bases from V and 4 bases from J, leaving 3 bases between. The length of the CDR3 is 11 residues.

The chain recombines TRBV23-1 with TRBJ2-7, with a tentative D call TRBD2 (6 bases). TRBV23-1 has ORF status, its function being uncertain. The ends were cut back, 4 bases at V and 2 bases at J, with 6 bases in the middle. The CDR3 runs to 12 residues. The CDR3 protein is CASSRGAYEQYF. The CDR3 coding sequence is TGCGCCAGCAGTCGGGGGGCCTACGAGCAGTACTTC.

The chain recombines TRBV7-2 with TRBJ2-5; no reliable D call. The V gene lost 0 bases and the J gene lost 4 bases, with 9 bases spanning the gap. This CDR3 spans 14 amino acids. CDR1 and CDR2 (germline): SGHTA, FQGNSA. The CDR3 nucleotides read TGTGCCAGCAGCTTAGCGGCCTCGGGAGAGACCCAGTACTTC. This translates into CASSLAASGETQYF.

The chain links TRBV2 to TRBJ1-4, with TRBD1 as a possible D gene (6 bases). Trimming removed 1 base from V and 8 bases from J, with 11 bases in between. Germline assignment: CDR1 SNHLY and CDR2 FYNNEI. CDR3 length: 14 residues. CDR3 loop: CASSEEGEGEKLFF. The CDR3 coding sequence is TGTGCCAGCAGTGAAGAGGGGGAGGGGGAAAAACTGTTTTTT.